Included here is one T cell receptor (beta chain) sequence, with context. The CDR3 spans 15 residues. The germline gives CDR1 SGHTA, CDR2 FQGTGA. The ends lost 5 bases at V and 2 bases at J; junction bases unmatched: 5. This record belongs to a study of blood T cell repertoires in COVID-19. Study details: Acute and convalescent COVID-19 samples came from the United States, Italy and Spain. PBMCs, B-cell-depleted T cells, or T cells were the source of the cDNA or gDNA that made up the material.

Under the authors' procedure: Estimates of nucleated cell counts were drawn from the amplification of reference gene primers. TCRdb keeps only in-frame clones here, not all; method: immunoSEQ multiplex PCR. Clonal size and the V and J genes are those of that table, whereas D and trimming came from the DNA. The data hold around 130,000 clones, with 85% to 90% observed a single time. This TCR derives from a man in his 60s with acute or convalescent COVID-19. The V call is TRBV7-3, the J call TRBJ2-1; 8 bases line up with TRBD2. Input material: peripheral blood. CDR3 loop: CASSPGGGTYNEQFF. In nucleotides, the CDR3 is TGTGCCAGCAGCCCGGGAGGGGGAACCTACAATGAGCAGTTCTTC.